This T cell receptor (beta chain) was observed in a study of T cell responses to AZD1222 COVID-19 vaccine. The CDR3 covers 13 residues. V was shortened by 4 bases and J by 1 base, with 8 bases between the two germline ends. Looked up from germline, CDR1 is SGDLS and CDR2 is YYNGEE. Here immunoSEQ multiplex PCR was the method, and the copy in TCRdb shows in-frame clones only, minus some. Of 150,000 to 200,000 clones listed, 80% to 95% were seen once; the top ten hold more than 9%. The receptor was isolated from an adult in good health. This specimen consisted of peripheral blood, obtained on day 0 of AZD1222 vaccination. The chain has TRBV9 and TRBJ1-1; D possibly corresponds to TRBD1 (5 bases). The CDR3 loop is CASSQTANTEAFF. The CDR3 nucleotides are TGTGCCAGCAGCCAGACAGCGAACACTGAAGCTTTCTTT.